One sample yielded the 19 T cell receptor beta chains listed below, sequenced in a study of blood T cell repertoires in COVID-19. Only in-frame clones appear in the TCRdb table, and some are missing; sequencing was by immunoSEQ multiplex PCR. The sample has about 290,000 clones, 80% to 90% seen once. The specimen was peripheral blood. These TCRs come from a woman aged 30 to 39 with active or convalescent COVID-19.

The chain has TRBV4-3 and TRBJ1-1; D is unclear. Germline-derived CDR1 and CDR2 are LGHNA and YSLEER. V was shortened by 6 bases and J by 5 bases, with 13 bases between the two germline ends. The CDR3 is 13 amino acids. Here the CDR3 reads CASREGWKTEAFF. CDR3 DNA: TGCGCCAGCAGAGAGGGATGGAAAACTGAAGCTTTCTTT.

The chain has TRBV29-1 and TRBJ2-3, with a weak D call TRBD1 (6 bases). CDR3 length: 14 amino acids. V lost 3 bases to trimming and J lost 0 bases, with 10 bases between them. Looked up from germline, CDR1 is SQVTM and CDR2 is ANQGSEA. DNA for the CDR3: TGCAGCGTTGAGGACAGAGCTAGCACAGATACGCAGTATTTT. Amino acid sequence: CSVEDRASTDTQYF.

V gene TRBV7-9 combines with J gene TRBJ2-3, with unresolved D. Looked up from germline, CDR1 is SEHNR and CDR2 is FQNEAQ (reference sequence). This CDR3 is 13 amino acids long. The ends were cut back, 4 bases at V and 6 bases at J, with 11 bases in the middle. CDR3 protein: CASSSGFRDTQYF. The CDR3 DNA follows: TGTGCCAGCAGCTCCGGGTTCCGGGATACGCAGTATTTT.

The rearrangement links TRBV5-5 to TRBJ1-5; D not certain. V lost 0 bases to trimming and J lost 0 bases, with 7 bases between them. The germline gives CDR1 SGHKS, CDR2 YYEKEE (reference sequence). The CDR3 is made up of 15 amino acids. The DNA for the CDR3 is TGTGCCAGCAGCTTGGACAGTTATAGCAATCAGCCCCAGCATTTT. Translation: CASSLDSYSNQPQHF.

CDR3 protein: CASSPRTGQNEKLFF. CDR3 DNA: TGTGCCAGCAGCCCTCGGACAGGGCAAAATGAAAAACTGTTTTTT. The chain employs TRBV9 and TRBJ1-4, with 8 bases identical to TRBD1. Trimming cost V 4 bases and J 5 bases; bases outside gene matches: 7. Germline assignment: CDR1 SGDLS and CDR2 YYNGEE. CDR3 length: 15 residues.

V usage is TRBV13 and J usage is TRBJ2-3, with 8 nucleotides matching TRBD1. In germline, CDR1 is PRHDT, CDR2 FYEKMQ (reference sequence). V gave up 4 bases and J gave up 0 bases; unmatched junction bases: 6. This CDR3 is 16 amino acids long. Here the CDR3 DNA reads TGTGCCAGCAGCTCCCGGACAGGGTATAGCACAGATACGCAGTATTTT. It is translated as CASSSRTGYSTDTQYF.

The chain employs TRBV5-6 and TRBJ1-2; 7 nucleotides align to TRBD1. This CDR3 region has 18 residues. Per the germline V gene, CDR1 is SGHDT and CDR2 is YYEEEE. The trim removed 4 bases at V and 0 bases at J, leaving 15 bases unmatched. CDR3 sequence (DNA): TGTGCCAGCAGCCGATACGGACAGGAAAGCTATGCTAACTATGGCTACACCTTC. Translation: CASSRYGQESYANYGYTF.

V gene TRBV30 combines with J gene TRBJ1-3; D is undetermined. The germline V gene encodes CDR1 GTSNPN and CDR2 SVGIG (reference sequence). Deletions cut 2 bases from V and 0 bases from J, with 11 bases between. The CDR3 is made up of 15 amino acids. The CDR3 nucleotides read TGTGCCTGGAGTCTCAAATCGGGCTCTGGAAACACCATATATTTT. This gives the protein CAWSLKSGSGNTIYF. Variable domain in full (rest from reference TRBV30 and TRBJ1-3): SQTIHQWPATLVQPVGSPLSLECTVEGTSNPNLYWYRQAAGRGLQLLFYSVGIGQISSEVPQNLSASRPQDRQFILSSKKLLLSDSGFYLCAWSLKSGSGNTIYFGEGSWLTVV.

The CDR3 DNA reads as TGTGCCAGCAGCGTTTCAGTAAACACTGAAGCTTTCTTT. Protein: CASSVSVNTEAFF. This sequence joins TRBV9 and TRBJ1-1; no reliable D call. Trimming removed 2 bases from V and 2 bases from J, with 7 bases in between. This CDR3 spans 13 amino acids. CDR1 is SGDLS and CDR2 is YYNGEE in the germline V gene.

This clone was counted once. This chain links TRBV12-5 with TRBJ2-5; perhaps TRBD2 as D (5 bases). Germline V gene data show CDR1 as LGHNT and CDR2 as FRNRAP. This CDR3 comprises 16 residues. V lost 2 bases and J lost 2, with 15 bases in between. Here the CDR3 DNA reads TGTGCTAGTGGTTTGTCGACGCAGGCGGGTCAAGAGACCCAGTACTTC. Amino acid sequence: CASGLSTQAGQETQYF.

The rearrangement joins TRBV4-3 to TRBJ2-4; the D gene is possibly TRBD2 (5 bases). The CDR3 length is 13 residues. The germline V gene encodes CDR1 LGHNA and CDR2 YSLEER. V was clipped by 3 bases and J by 8 bases, with 11 bases between them. CDR3 DNA: TGCGCCAGCAGCCACCGGCGGGCGGACATTCAGTACTTC. Translating gives CASSHRRADIQYF.

V usage is TRBV18 and J usage is TRBJ1-2, with 9 nucleotides matching TRBD1. V trimming: 2 bases; J trimming: 4 bases; junction bases outside the gene matches: 8. Germline assignment: CDR1 KGHSH and CDR2 LQKENI. This CDR3 spans 16 amino acids. The CDR3 spells CASSPSGQGLIYGYTF. Written as DNA, the CDR3 is TGTGCCAGCTCACCATCAGGACAGGGGCTGATCTATGGCTACACCTTC. Supplemented by reference TRBV18 and TRBJ1-2, the full variable domain reads NAGVMQNPRHLVRRRGQEARLRCSPMKGHSHVYWYRQLPEEGLKFMVYLQKENIIDESGMPKERFSAEFPKEGPSILRIQQVVRGDSAAYFCASSPSGQGLIYGYTFGSGTRLTVV.

V gene TRBV7-3 combines with J gene TRBJ2-5; a weak D match, TRBD1 (5 bases). The V end was cut by 5 bases, the J end by 2 bases, with 9 bases between. In germline, CDR1 is SGHTA, CDR2 FQGTGA. There are 13 residues in the CDR3. The CDR3 spells CASSGAPQETQYF. The CDR3 DNA sequence: TGTGCCAGCAGCGGGGCCCCTCAAGAGACCCAGTACTTC.

This clone showed up just a few times. This chain links TRBV7-9 with TRBJ2-2, with D tentatively TRBD2 (5 bases). V lost 2 bases, J lost 5 bases, and 6 bases lay in between. The length of the CDR3 is 13 residues. Germline CDR1 is SEHNR and CDR2 is FQNEAQ (reference sequence). The CDR3 is CASSLRETGELFF. CDR3 bases: TGTGCCAGCAGCTTAAGGGAGACCGGGGAGCTGTTTTTT.

The chain combines TRBV2 with TRBJ1-4; TRBD1 matches 10 bases. The CDR3 has 14 amino acids. Germline CDR1 SNHLY, CDR2 FYNNEI. V was pared by 5 bases and J by 7 bases, with 4 bases of the junction left unmatched. The CDR3 sequence is CASSRDRGGEKLFF. The CDR3 DNA sequence: TGTGCCAGCAGTCGGGACAGGGGAGGTGAAAAACTGTTTTTT.

This clone has only one observation. The chain has TRBV7-2 and TRBJ2-1; 14 positions match TRBD2. The CDR3 sequence is 18 residues long. From germline, CDR1 is SGHTA and CDR2 FQGNSA. The ends lost 5 bases at V and 0 bases at J; junction bases unmatched: 6. CDR3: CASSTGLAGVSSYNEQFF. CDR3 coding DNA: TGTGCCAGCAGCACGGGACTAGCGGGGGTCAGCTCCTACAATGAGCAGTTCTTC.

This clone was detected a few times. The chain recombines TRBV7-3 with TRBJ1-5, with D perhaps matching TRBD1 (5 bases). V lost 4 bases, J lost 5 bases, and 15 bases lay in between. The CDR3 is 15 amino acids. Germline CDR1 is SGHTA and CDR2 is FQGTGA. As DNA, the CDR3 is TGTGCCAGCAGCTATGGCAGGACAAACCATCAGCCCCAGCATTTT. Translated, it gives CASSYGRTNHQPQHF.

This chain joins TRBV6-2 or TRBV6-3 and TRBJ2-7; 14 nucleotides line up with TRBD2. CDR1 MNHEY and CDR2 SVGEGT come from the germline V gene. Losses at the gene ends were 0 bases for V and 4 bases for J; bases not matched to a gene: 5. The CDR3 covers 17 residues. CDR3 coding DNA: TGTGCCAGCAGTTACTCGAGACTAGCGGGGGGGCTGTACGAGCAGTACTTC. Translating it yields CASSYSRLAGGLYEQYF.

This chain links TRBV7-9 with TRBJ1-4; D not certain. CDR3 size: 13 residues. Germline values: CDR1 SEHNR, CDR2 FQNEAQ (reference sequence). Trimming removed 10 bases at V and 6 bases at J, with 15 bases between. CDR3 protein: CATDNPIYEKLFF. In DNA form, the CDR3 reads TGTGCCACCGACAATCCAATTTATGAAAAACTGTTTTTT.